This section outlines one T cell receptor beta chain sequence together with its context. Its antigen is still unknown. The source of the sample is a study of PD-1 blockade in classical Hodgkin lymphoma. Findings of the study overall: By C4D1, diversity of CD4+ TCRs had risen significantly, whereas that of CD8+ TCRs had not.

Germline trimming cut 3 bases from V and 5 bases from J; bases unmatched to any gene: 8. Germline loops: CDR1 SGHNT, CDR2 YYREEE (reference sequence). The CDR3 runs to 15 residues. TCRdb's table, derived via immunoSEQ multiplex PCR, lists solely in-frame clones and lacks some. The repertoire consists of roughly 140,000 clones, with just under 80% occurring once and the leading ten covering roughly 9.2%. Each patient relapsed following autologous stem cell transplantation, and prior brentuximab vedotin exposure differed. The chain carries TRBV5-4 and TRBJ1-2; 9 nucleotides agree with TRBD1. Here the sequenced sample was peripheral blood mononuclear cells (PBMCs), taken before the second cycle of nivolumab. This TCR came from a human donor with classical Hodgkin lymphoma. As DNA, the CDR3 is TGTGCCAGCAGCTGGGCCGGGACAGGGCTTTATGGCTACACCTTC. This sequence encodes CASSWAGTGLYGYTF.